This TCR beta chain was recovered during a study of blood T cell repertoires in COVID-19. The table came from immunoSEQ multiplex PCR; TCRdb's copy has only in-frame clones and leaves some out. The table records over 200,000 clones, 84% of them present only once. Those enrolled, adults aged roughly 18 to 95 years, came from roughly 22 US areas. Cohort assignment relied on participant-reported clinical history. Trimming left V 4 bases short and J 1 base short, with 14 bases between. The CDR3 is 15 residues long. From germline, CDR1 is SGHRS and CDR2 YFSETQ. The TCR sequence derives from a man aged 60-69 years who had recovered from COVID-19. Material for sequencing was PBMCs or T cells enriched from blood (not recorded which). The rearrangement uses TRBV5-1 and TRBJ1-1; no definite D call. The CDR3 DNA sequence: TGCGCCAGCAGCCTCGGACTGAGGGAGAACACTGAAGCTTTCTTT. It specifies CASSLGLRENTEAFF.